This T cell receptor beta chain was sequenced for a study of T cell responses to AZD1222 COVID-19 vaccine. Study results and caveats: Most donors were white British, females outnumbered males, and clonal diversity was possibly underestimated. The reported proportion of spike-specific TCRs targeting unmutated variant regions was nearly half.

There are 16 residues in the CDR3. The V gene's germline CDR1 is LNHDA and CDR2 SQIVND (reference sequence). Trimming removed 1 base from V and 1 base from J, with 11 bases in between. TCRdb keeps only in-frame clones here, not all; method: immunoSEQ multiplex PCR. The sample records over 70,000 clones, 89% being singletons. Regarding this clone: Antigen: not known.

The TCR sequence derives from an adult who received the AZD1222 COVID-19 vaccine. The genes are TRBV19 and TRBJ2-4; D is unclear. Sequenced here: peripheral blood, sampled 28 days after the second AZD1222 dose. The CDR3 region is CASSIVVGSAKNIQYF. The CDR3 DNA reads as TGTGCCAGTAGTATAGTGGTGGGTTCGGCCAAAAACATTCAGTACTTC.